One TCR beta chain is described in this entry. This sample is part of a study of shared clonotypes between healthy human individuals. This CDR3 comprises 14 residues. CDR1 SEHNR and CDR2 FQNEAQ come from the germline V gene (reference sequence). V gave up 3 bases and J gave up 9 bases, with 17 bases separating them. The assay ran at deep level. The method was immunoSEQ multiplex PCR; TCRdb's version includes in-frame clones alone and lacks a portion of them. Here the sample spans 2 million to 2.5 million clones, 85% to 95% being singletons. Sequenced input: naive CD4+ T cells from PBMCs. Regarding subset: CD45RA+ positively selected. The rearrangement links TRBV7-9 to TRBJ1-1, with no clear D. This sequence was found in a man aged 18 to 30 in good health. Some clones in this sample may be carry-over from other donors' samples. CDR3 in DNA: TGTGCCAGCAGCTTGGTACCGGGCCATCTTAAAGCTTTCTTT. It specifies CASSLVPGHLKAFF.